What follows describes a single T cell receptor beta chain. TCRdb's copy holds only in-frame clones and misses some; the assay was immunoSEQ multiplex PCR. The sample lists 100,000 or so clones, around 81% occurring once. The data were taken from a study of blood T cell repertoires in COVID-19. This CDR3 region has 11 residues. Germline values: CDR1 PRHDT, CDR2 FYEKMQ (reference sequence). Trimming removed 7 bases at V and 11 bases at J, with 12 bases between. The chain carries TRBV13 and TRBJ2-1, with D unclear. The sample comprised peripheral blood. The TCR was taken from a man aged 60 to 75 with acute or convalescent COVID-19. CDR3 sequence reads: CASTAGKQQFF. The CDR3 coding sequence is TGTGCCAGCACCGCAGGCAAGCAGCAGTTCTTC.